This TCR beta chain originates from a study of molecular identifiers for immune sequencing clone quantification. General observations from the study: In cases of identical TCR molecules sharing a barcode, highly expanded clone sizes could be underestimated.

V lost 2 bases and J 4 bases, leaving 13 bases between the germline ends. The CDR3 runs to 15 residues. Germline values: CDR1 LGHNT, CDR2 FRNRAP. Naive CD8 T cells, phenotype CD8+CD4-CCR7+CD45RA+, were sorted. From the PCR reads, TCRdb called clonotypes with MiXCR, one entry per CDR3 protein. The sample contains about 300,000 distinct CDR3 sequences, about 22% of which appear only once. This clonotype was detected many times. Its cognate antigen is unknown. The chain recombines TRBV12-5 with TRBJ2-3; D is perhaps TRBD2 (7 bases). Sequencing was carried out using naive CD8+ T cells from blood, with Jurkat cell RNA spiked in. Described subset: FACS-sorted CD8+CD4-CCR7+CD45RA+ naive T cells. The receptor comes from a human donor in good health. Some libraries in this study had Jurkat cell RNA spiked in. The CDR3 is CASGLWGGRPDTQYF. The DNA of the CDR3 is TGTGCTAGTGGTTTGTGGGGGGGGCGCCCAGATACGCAGTATTTT.